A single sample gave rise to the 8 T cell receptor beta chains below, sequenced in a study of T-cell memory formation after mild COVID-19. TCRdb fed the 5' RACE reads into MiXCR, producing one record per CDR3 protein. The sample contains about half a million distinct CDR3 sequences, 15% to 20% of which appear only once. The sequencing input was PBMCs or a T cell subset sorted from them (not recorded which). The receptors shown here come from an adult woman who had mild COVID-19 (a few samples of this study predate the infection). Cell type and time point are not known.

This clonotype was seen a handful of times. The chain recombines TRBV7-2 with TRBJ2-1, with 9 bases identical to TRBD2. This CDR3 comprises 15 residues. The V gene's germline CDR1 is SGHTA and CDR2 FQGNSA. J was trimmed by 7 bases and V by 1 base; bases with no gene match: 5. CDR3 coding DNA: TGTGCCAGCAGCTTAGAGGGACTAGCTCCAAATGAGCAGTTCTTC. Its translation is CASSLEGLAPNEQFF.

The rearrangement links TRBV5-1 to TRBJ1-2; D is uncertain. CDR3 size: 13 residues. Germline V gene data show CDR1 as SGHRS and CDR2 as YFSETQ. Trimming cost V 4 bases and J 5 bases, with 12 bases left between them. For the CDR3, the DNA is TGCGCCAGCAGCCCGGAACAAACATATGGCTACACCTTC. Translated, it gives CASSPEQTYGYTF.

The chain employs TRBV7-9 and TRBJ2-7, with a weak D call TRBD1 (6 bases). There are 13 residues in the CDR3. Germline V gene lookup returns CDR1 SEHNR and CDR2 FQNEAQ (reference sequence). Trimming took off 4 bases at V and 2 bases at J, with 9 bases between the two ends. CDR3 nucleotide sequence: TGTGCCAGCAGCTGGGACAACACCTACGAGCAGTACTTC. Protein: CASSWDNTYEQYF.

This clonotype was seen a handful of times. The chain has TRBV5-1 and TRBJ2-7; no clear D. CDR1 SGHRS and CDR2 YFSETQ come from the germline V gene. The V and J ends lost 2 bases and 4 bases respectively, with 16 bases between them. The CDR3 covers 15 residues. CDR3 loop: CASSFTSGVDYEQYF. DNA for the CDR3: TGCGCCAGCAGCTTTACTTCTGGGGTAGATTACGAGCAGTACTTC.

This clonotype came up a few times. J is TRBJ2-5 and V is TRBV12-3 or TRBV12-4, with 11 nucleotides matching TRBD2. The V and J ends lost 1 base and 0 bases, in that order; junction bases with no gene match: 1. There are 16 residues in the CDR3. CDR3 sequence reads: CASSLGTSGYQETQYF. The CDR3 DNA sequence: TGTGCCAGCAGTTTAGGGACTAGCGGGTACCAAGAGACCCAGTACTTC.

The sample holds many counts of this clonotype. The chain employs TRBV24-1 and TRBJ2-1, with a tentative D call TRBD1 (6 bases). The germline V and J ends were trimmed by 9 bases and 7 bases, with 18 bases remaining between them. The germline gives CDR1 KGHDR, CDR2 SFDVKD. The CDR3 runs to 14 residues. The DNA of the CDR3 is TGTGCCACCCTTGACAGGCCCATAGGTAATGAGCAGTTCTTC. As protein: CATLDRPIGNEQFF.

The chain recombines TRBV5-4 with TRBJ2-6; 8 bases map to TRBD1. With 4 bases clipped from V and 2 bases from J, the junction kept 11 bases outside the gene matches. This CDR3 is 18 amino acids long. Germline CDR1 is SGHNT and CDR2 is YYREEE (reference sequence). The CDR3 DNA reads TGTGCCAGCAGCACGGATGGACAGGGCCTCGCTGGGGCCAACGTCCTGACTTTC. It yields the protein CASSTDGQGLAGANVLTF.

The DNA for the CDR3 is TGCGCCAGCAGACTGACTGGCTTGAGTTCGGGCAATGAGCAGTTCTTC. It specifies CASRLTGLSSGNEQFF. J is TRBJ2-1 and V is TRBV5-1; no definite D call. Trimming stripped 5 bases from V and 6 bases from J, with 21 bases between. Germline V lookup: CDR1 SGHRS, CDR2 YFSETQ. The CDR3 runs 16 residues.